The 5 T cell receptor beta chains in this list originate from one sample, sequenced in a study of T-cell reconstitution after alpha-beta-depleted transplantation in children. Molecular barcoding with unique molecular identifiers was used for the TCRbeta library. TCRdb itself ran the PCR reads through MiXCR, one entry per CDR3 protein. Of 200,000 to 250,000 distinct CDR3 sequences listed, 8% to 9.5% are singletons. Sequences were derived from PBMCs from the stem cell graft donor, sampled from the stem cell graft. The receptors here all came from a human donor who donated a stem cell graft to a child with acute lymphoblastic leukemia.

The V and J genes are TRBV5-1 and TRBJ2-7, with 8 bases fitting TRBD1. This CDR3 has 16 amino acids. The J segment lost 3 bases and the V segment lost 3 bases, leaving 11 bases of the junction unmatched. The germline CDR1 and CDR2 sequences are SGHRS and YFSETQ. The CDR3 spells CASSYTTGALVYEQYF. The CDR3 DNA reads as TGCGCCAGCAGCTATACGACAGGGGCCTTGGTCTACGAGCAGTACTTC.

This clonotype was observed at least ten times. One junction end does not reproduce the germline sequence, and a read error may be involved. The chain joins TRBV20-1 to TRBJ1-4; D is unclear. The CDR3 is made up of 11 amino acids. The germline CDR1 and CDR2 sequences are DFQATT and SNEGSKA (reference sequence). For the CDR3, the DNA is TGCAGTGCTAGAGCCCCCGAAATACTGTTTTTT. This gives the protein CSARAPEILFF.

The CDR3 loop reads CASIRIGGNTDTQYF. CDR3 DNA: TGTGCCAGCATTAGAATTGGGGGGAACACAGATACGCAGTATTTT. The rearrangement uses TRBV27 and TRBJ2-3; TRBD2 is a possible D gene (6 bases). V gave up 7 bases and J gave up 2 bases, with 16 bases separating them. The germline gives CDR1 MNHEY, CDR2 SMNVEV (reference sequence). The CDR3 has 15 residues.

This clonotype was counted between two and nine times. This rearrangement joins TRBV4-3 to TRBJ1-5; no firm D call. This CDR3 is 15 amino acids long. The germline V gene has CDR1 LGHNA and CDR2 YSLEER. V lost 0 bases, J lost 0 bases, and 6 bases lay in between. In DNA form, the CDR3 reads TGCGCCAGCAGCCAAGATGTGTATAGCAATCAGCCCCAGCATTTT. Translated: CASSQDVYSNQPQHF.

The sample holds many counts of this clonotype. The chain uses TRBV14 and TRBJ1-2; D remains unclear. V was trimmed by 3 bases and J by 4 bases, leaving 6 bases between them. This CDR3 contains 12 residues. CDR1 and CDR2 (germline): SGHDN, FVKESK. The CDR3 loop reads CASSQESYGYTF. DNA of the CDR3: TGTGCCAGCAGCCAGGAGAGCTATGGCTACACCTTC.